Listed below are T cell receptor beta chains from one sample, sequenced in a study of T cells in Graves' hyperthyroidism and ophthalmopathy. TCRdb reprocessed the multiplex PCR reads with MiXCR, giving one entry per CDR3 protein. The sample records approximately 320,000 distinct CDR3 sequences, 15% to 20% being singletons. Material: blood. The source is a man aged 25 to 40 with Graves' hyperthyroidism. CDR3s include the opening cysteine and the closing phenylalanine or tryptophan. Each record gives: clone size, J gene, D gene, V gene, CDR3 protein, CDR3 DNA. D genes are given only for firm matches. Not all rows give a size; the values are once, few, many and, for expanded clones, a class.

>NA|TRBJ2-2|NA|TRBV5-8
CASSFVRSGVFGGELFF
TGTGCCAGCAGCTTTGTTCGGTCAGGGGTTTTTGGCGGGGAGCTGTTTTTT
>NA|TRBJ2-2|TRBD1|TRBV7-3
CASSPDRGDTGELFF
TGTGCCAGCAGCCCCGACAGGGGGGACACCGGGGAGCTGTTTTTT
>NA|TRBJ2-2|TRBD2|TRBV11-3
CASSPGTSGSTGELFF
TGTGCCAGCAGCCCTGGGACTAGCGGGAGTACCGGGGAGCTGTTTTTT
>few|TRBJ2-7|NA|TRBV3-1
CASSSTSTSSYEQYF
TGTGCCAGCAGCTCAACTTCTACTAGCTCCTACGAGCAGTACTTC
>many|TRBJ1-2|NA|TRBV2
CASLGVRGYTF
TGTGCCAGTTTAGGAGTGCGGGGCTACACCTTC
>many|TRBJ2-1|NA|TRBV2
CASSTITTGTFEQFF
TGTGCCAGCAGTACCATTACCACCGGGACCTTTGAGCAGTTCTTC
>NA|TRBJ2-1|TRBD2|TRBV4-1
CASSPLSGRGGGSSYNEQFF
TGCGCCAGCAGCCCCCTTAGCGGGAGGGGTGGCGGGAGCTCCTACAATGAGCAGTTCTTC
>NA|TRBJ1-5|NA|TRBV24-1
CATSRDGNQPQHF
TGTGCCACCAGCCGGGACGGAAATCAGCCCCAGCATTTT
>many|TRBJ2-3|NA|TRBV30
CAWSEPSKTQDTQYF
TGTGCCTGGAGTGAGCCCTCTAAGACCCAAGATACGCAGTATTTT
>many|TRBJ1-2|NA|TRBV5-1
CASSLGLELYGYTF
TGCGCCAGCAGCTTGGGCCTCGAACTCTATGGCTACACCTTC
>NA|TRBJ1-4|NA|TRBV6-2/TRBV6-3
CASSYSSAETNEKLFF
TGTGCCAGCAGTTACTCCTCGGCGGAAACTAATGAAAAACTGTTTTTT
>NA|TRBJ1-2|TRBD1|TRBV9
CASSPSGGSYGYTF
TGTGCCAGCAGCCCATCAGGGGGCAGCTATGGCTACACCTTC
>many|TRBJ2-1|NA|TRBV12-3/TRBV12-4
CASSLAGVAEQFF
TGTGCCAGCAGTTTAGCGGGAGTGGCTGAGCAGTTCTTC
>few|TRBJ2-4|NA|TRBV7-2
CASSQGGTKNIQYF
TGTGCCAGCAGCCAAGGGGGAACCAAAAACATTCAGTACTTC
>NA|TRBJ2-5|TRBD2|TRBV19
CASSIAGGLWETQYF
TGTGCCAGTAGTATTGCGGGGGGTCTGTGGGAGACCCAGTACTTC
>few|TRBJ1-1|NA|TRBV19
CASSIDHGTNTEAFF
TGTGCCAGTAGTATAGATCACGGGACGAACACTGAAGCTTTCTTT
>many|TRBJ2-1|NA|TRBV28
CASSVGLNEQFF
TGTGCCAGCAGTGTGGGGCTCAATGAGCAGTTCTTC
>many|TRBJ2-1|TRBD2|TRBV27
CASGQTSGTYNEQFF
TGTGCCAGCGGACAGACTAGCGGGACCTACAATGAGCAGTTCTTC
>many|TRBJ2-5|NA|TRBV4-2
CASSQDKDATQYF
TGTGCCAGCAGCCAAGATAAGGACGCGACCCAGTACTTC
>few|TRBJ2-7|TRBD1|TRBV20-1
CSPTRTGIYEQYF
TGCAGTCCTACGCGGACAGGGATATACGAGCAGTACTTC
>many|TRBJ2-3|TRBD2|TRBV5-1
CASKWLAGEDTQYF
TGCGCCAGCAAGTGGCTAGCGGGAGAAGATACGCAGTATTTT
>many|TRBJ2-7|TRBD1|TRBV12-3/TRBV12-4
CASSLTGLGQYF
TGTGCCAGCAGTTTGACAGGGCTTGGGCAGTACTTC
>many|TRBJ2-1|TRBD2|TRBV7-8
CASLLTSWRDEQFF
TGTGCCAGCTTGTTGACTAGCTGGCGCGATGAGCAGTTCTTC
>NA|TRBJ2-5|TRBD1|TRBV20-1
CSASPRRGPGETQYF
TGCAGTGCTAGTCCTAGAAGGGGGCCTGGCGAGACCCAGTACTTC
>few|TRBJ2-7|NA|TRBV7-8
CASSLMDSLYEQYF
TGTGCCAGCAGCTTAATGGACAGCCTATACGAGCAGTACTTC
>NA|TRBJ2-6|NA|TRBV5-1
CASSVRTPGANVLTF
TGCGCCAGCAGCGTGCGGACCCCTGGGGCCAACGTCCTGACTTTC